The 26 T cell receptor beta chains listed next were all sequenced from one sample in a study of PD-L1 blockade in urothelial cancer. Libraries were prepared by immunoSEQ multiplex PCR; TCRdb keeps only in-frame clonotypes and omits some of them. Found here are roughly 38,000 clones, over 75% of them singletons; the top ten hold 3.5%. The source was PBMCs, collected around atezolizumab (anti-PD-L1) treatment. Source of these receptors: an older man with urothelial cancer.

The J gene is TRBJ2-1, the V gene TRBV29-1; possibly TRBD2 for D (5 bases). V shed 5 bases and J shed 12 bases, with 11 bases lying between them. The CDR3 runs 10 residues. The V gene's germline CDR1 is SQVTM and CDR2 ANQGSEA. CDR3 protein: CSVFRTGQFF. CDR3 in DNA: TGCAGCGTTTTCCGGACTGGGCAGTTCTTC.

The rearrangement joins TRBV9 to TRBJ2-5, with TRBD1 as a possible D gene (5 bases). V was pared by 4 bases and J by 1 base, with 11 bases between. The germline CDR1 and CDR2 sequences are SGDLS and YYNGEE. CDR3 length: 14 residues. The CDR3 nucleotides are TGTGCCAGCAGCACGGACACCGTCCAAGAGACCCAGTACTTC. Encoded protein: CASSTDTVQETQYF. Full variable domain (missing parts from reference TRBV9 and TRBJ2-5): DSGVTQTPKHLITATGQRVTLRCSPRSGDLSVYWYQQSLDQGLQFLIQYYNGEERAKGNILERFSAQQFPDLHSELNLSSLELGDSALYFCASSTDTVQETQYFGPGTRLLVL.

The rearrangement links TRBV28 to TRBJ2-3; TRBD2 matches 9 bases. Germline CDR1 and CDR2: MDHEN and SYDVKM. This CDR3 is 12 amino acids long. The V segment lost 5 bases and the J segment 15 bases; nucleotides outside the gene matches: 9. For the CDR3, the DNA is TGTGCCAGCAGTAGCGGGAGGCCCCTTTTTTATTTT. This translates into CASSSGRPLFYF.

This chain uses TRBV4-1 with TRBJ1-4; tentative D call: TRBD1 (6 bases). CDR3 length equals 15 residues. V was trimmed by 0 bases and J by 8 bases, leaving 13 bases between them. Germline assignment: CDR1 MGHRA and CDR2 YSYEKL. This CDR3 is CASSQDLGAGEKLFF. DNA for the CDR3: TGCGCCAGCAGCCAAGATCTGGGGGCCGGGGAAAAACTGTTTTTT.

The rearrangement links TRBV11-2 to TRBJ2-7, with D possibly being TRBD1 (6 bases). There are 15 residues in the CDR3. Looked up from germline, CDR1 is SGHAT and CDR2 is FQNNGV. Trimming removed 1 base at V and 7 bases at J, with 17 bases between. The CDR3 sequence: CASSLVVTGTGEQYF. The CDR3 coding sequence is TGTGCCAGCAGCTTAGTTGTGACAGGTACTGGTGAGCAGTACTTC.

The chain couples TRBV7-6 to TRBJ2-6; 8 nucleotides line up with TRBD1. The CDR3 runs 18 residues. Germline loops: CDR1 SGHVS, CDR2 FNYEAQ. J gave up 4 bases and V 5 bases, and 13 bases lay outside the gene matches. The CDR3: CASSNSGTGSYGANVLTF. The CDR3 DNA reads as TGTGCCAGCAGCAACTCCGGGACAGGATCTTACGGGGCCAACGTCCTGACTTTC.

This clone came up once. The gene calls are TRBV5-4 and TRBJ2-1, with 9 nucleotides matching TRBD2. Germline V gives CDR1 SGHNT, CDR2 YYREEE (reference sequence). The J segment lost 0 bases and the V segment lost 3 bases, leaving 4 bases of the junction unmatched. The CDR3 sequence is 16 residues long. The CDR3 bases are TGTGCCAGCAGCTCGCGTAGCGGGAGCTCCTACAATGAGCAGTTCTTC. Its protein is CASSSRSGSSYNEQFF.

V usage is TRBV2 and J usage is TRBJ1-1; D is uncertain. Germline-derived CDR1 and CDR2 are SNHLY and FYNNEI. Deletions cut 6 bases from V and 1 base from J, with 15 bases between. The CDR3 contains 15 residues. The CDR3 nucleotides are TGTGCCAGCAGACCTTTGACCACGGGGAACACTGAAGCTTTCTTT. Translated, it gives CASRPLTTGNTEAFF.

CDR3 region: CATSRAADTQYF. The CDR3 DNA follows: TGTGCCACCAGCAGAGCGGCAGATACGCAGTATTTT. The V gene is TRBV15, the J gene TRBJ2-3, with D unclear. V was cut by 1 base and J by 4 bases, with 3 bases left in between. This CDR3 has 12 residues. In germline, CDR1 is LNHNV, CDR2 YYDKDF (reference sequence). The full variable domain, its missing parts supplied by reference TRBV15 and TRBJ2-3, is DAMVIQNPRYQVTQFGKPVTLSCSQTLNHNVMYWYQQKSSQAPKLLFHYYDKDFNNEADTPDNFQSRRPNTSFCFLDIRSPGLGDTAMYLCATSRAADTQYFGPGTRLTVL.

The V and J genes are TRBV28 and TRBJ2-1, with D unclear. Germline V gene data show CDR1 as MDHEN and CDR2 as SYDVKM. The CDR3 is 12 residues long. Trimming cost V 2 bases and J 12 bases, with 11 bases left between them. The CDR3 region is CASSLPLLPQFF. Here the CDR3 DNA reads TGTGCCAGCAGTTTACCCCTCCTCCCGCAGTTCTTC.

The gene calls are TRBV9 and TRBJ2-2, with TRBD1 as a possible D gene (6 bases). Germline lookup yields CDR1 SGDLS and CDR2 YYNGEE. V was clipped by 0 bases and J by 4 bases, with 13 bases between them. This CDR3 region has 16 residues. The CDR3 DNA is TGTGCCAGCAGCGTAGGGTGGGGGCTAGCCACCGGGGAGCTGTTTTTT. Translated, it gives CASSVGWGLATGELFF.

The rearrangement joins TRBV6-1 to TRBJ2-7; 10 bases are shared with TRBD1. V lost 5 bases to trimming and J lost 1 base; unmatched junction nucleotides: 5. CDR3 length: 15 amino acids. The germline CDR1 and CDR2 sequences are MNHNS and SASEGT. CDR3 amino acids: CASSQGQGESYEQYF. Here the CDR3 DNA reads TGTGCCAGCAGTCAAGGACAGGGGGAATCCTACGAGCAGTACTTC.

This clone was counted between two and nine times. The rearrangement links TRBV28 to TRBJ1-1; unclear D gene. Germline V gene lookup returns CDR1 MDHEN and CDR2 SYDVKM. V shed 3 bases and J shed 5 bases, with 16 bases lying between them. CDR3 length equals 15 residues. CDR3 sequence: CASSLTTQRSTEAFF. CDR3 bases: TGTGCCAGCAGTTTGACGACCCAGAGGAGTACTGAAGCTTTCTTT.

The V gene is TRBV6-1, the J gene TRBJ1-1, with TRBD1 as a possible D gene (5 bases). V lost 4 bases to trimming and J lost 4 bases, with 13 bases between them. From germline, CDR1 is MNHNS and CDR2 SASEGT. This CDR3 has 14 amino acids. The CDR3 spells CASSAASGGTEAFF. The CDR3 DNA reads TGTGCCAGCAGTGCTGCCTCGGGGGGCACTGAAGCTTTCTTT.

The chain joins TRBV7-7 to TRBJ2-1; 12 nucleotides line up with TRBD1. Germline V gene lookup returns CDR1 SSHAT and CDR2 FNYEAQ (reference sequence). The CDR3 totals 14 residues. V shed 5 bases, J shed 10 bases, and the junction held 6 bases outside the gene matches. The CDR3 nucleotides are TGTGCCAGCAGCCTGGGACAGGGGGCTCGAGAGCAGTTCTTC. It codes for CASSLGQGAREQFF.

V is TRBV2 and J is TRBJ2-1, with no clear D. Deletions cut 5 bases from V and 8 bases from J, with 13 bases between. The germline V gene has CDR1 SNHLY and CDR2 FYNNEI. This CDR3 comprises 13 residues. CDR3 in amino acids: CASSRDSTDEQFF. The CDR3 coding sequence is TGTGCCAGCAGTCGTGACTCGACTGATGAGCAGTTCTTC.

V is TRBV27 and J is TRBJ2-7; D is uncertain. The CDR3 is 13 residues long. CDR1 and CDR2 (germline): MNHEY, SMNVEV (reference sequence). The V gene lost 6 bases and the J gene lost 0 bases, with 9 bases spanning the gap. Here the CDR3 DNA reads TGTGCCAGCAGGGGCAGTGCCTCCTACGAGCAGTACTTC. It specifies CASRGSASYEQYF.

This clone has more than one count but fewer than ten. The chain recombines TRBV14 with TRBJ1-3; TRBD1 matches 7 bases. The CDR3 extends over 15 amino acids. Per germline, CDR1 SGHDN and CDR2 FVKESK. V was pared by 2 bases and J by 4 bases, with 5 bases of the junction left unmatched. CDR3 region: CASSQLGTAGNTIYF. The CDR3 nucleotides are TGTGCCAGCAGCCAACTCGGGACAGCCGGAAACACCATATATTTT.

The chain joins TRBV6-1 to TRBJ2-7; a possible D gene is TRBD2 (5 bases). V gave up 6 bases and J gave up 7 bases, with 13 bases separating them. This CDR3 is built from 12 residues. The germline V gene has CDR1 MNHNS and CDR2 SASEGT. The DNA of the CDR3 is TGTGCCAGCAGCCCCGGTCCGGGGGAGCAGTACTTC. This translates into CASSPGPGEQYF.

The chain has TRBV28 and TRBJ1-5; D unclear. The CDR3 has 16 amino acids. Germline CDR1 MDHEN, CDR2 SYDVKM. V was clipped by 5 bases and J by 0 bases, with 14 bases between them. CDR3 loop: CASSPTYGDSNQPQHF. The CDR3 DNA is TGTGCCAGCAGTCCAACCTACGGGGATAGCAATCAGCCCCAGCATTTT.

The CDR3 DNA is TGTGCCAGCAGTGATACCCAGGCCCAAGGCTACACCTTC. Translation gives CASSDTQAQGYTF. V usage is TRBV28 and J usage is TRBJ1-2; the D is unclear. The CDR3 extends over 13 amino acids. The V gene lost 5 bases and the J gene lost 8 bases, with 15 bases spanning the gap. CDR1 and CDR2 from the germline V gene are MDHEN and SYDVKM.

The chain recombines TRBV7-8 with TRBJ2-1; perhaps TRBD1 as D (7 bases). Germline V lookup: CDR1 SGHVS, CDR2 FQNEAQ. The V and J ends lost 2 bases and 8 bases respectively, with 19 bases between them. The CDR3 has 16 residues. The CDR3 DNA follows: TGTGCCAGCAGCTTATCCATAGGGCAGGGGGGCCATGAGCAGTTCTTC. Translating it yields CASSLSIGQGGHEQFF.

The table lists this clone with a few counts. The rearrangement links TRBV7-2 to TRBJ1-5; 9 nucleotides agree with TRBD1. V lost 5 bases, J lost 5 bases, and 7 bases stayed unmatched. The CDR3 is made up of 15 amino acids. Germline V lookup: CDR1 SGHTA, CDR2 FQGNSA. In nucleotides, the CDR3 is TGTGCCAGCAGCACCCAGGGGACAGGGTATCAGCCCCAGCATTTT. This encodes CASSTQGTGYQPQHF.

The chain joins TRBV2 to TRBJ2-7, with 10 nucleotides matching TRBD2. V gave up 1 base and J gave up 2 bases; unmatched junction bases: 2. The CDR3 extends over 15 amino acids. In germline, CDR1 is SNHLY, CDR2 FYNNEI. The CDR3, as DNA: TGTGCCAGCAGTGAAGACGGACTAGCGGCCTACGAGCAGTACTTC. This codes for CASSEDGLAAYEQYF.

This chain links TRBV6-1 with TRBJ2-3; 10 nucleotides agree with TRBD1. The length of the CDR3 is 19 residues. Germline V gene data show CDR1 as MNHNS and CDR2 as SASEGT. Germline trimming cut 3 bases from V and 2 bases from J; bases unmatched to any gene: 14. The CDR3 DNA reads TGTGCCAGCAGTGATGGGACAGGGGTCCTAAGAACCAACACAGATACGCAGTATTTT. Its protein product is CASSDGTGVLRTNTDTQYF.

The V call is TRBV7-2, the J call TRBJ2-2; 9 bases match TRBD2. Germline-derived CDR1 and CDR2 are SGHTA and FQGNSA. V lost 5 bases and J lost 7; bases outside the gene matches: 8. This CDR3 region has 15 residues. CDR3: CASSRLAGEIGELFF. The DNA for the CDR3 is TGTGCCAGCAGCCGCTTAGCGGGAGAAATCGGGGAGCTGTTTTTT.